This T cell receptor (beta chain) was profiled in a study of molecular identifiers for immune sequencing clone quantification. Study background: In replicates, RNA from approximately 20,000 or 100,000 naive CD8 cells was split five ways, four sequenced. Study findings and constraints: Whereas clones above 20 RNA copies held under 1% of naive-cell molecules, they held over 97% of effector molecules. Investigators reportedly could detect spiked Jurkat TCR RNA from one cell among some 940,000 naive cells.

From the PCR reads, TCRdb called clonotypes with MiXCR, one entry per CDR3 protein. Of 490,000 or so distinct CDR3 sequences in the sample, 20% to 25% were seen once. Isolation of naive CD8 T cells was achieved by sorting on a CD8+CD4-CCR7+CD45RA+ phenotype. In regard to this clonotype: The antigen is undetermined. The germline gene is not matched at one end of the junction; a read error may be the cause.

The germline V gene has CDR1 MGHDK and CDR2 SYGVNS. The CDR3 runs 16 residues. The receptor comes from a human donor in good health. Some libraries in this study had Jurkat cell RNA spiked in. What was sequenced was naive CD8+ T cells from blood, with Jurkat cell RNA spiked in. Subset described: FACS-sorted CD8+CD4-CCR7+CD45RA+ naive T cells. This chain joins TRBV25-1 and TRBJ2-5; maybe TRBD1 (5 bases). For the CDR3, the DNA is TGTGCCAGCAGTGACCGGACAAAAGCCGGGCAAAAGACTCAGTACTTC. It translates to CASSDRTKAGQKTQYF.